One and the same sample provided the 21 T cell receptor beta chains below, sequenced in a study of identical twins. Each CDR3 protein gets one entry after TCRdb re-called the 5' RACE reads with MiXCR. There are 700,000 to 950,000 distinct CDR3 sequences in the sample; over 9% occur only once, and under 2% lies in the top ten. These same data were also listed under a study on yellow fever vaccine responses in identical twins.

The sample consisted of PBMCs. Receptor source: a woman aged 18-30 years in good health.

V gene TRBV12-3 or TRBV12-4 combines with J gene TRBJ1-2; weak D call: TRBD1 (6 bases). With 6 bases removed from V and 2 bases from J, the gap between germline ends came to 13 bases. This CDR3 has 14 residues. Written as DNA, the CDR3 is TGTGCCAGCAGCACCACAGGGCGAAACTATGGCTACACCTTC. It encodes CASSTTGRNYGYTF.

CDR3 DNA sequence: TGCAGTGCTAGAGACGGCGAAGGATACGAGCAGTACGTC. This encodes CSARDGEGYEQYV. The chain combines TRBV20-1 with TRBJ2-7, with D unresolved. V gave up 0 bases and J gave up 4 bases, with 10 bases separating them. In germline, CDR1 is DFQATT, CDR2 SNEGSKA (reference sequence). This CDR3 has 13 residues.

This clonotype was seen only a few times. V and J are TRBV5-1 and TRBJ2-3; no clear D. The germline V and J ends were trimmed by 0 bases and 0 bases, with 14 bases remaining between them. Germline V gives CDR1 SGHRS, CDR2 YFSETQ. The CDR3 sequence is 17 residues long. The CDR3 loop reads CASSLAIVLGSTDTQYF. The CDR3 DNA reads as TGCGCCAGCAGCTTGGCCATAGTGCTGGGTAGCACAGATACGCAGTATTTT.

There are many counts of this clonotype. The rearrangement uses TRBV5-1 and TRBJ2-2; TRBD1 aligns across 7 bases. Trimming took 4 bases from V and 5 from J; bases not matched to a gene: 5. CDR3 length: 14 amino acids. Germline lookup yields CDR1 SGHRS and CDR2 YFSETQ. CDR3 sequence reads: CASSRDSFTGELFF. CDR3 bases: TGCGCCAGCAGCCGGGACAGCTTTACCGGGGAGCTGTTTTTT.

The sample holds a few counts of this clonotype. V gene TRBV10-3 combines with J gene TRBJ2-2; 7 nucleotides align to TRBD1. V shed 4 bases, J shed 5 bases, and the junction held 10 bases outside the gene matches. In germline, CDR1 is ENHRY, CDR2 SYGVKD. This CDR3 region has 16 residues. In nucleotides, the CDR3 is TGTGCCATCAGTGCACGACAGGGCCTCACAACCGGGGAGCTGTTTTTT. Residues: CAISARQGLTTGELFF.

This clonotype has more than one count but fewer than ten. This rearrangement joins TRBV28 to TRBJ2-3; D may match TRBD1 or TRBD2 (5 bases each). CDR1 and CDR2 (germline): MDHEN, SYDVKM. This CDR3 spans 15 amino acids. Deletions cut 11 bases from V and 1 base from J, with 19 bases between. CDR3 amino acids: CASSNGGSGTDTQYF. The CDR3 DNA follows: TGTGCCTCTAGCAATGGGGGTTCGGGCACAGATACGCAGTATTTT.

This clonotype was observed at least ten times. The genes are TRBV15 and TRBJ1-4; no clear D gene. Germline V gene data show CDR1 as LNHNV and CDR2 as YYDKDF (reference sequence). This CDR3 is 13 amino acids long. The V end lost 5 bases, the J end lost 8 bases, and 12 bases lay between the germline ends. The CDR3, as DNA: TGTGCCACCAGCGGGCGGGGTCGCGAAAAACTGTTTTTT. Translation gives CATSGRGREKLFF.

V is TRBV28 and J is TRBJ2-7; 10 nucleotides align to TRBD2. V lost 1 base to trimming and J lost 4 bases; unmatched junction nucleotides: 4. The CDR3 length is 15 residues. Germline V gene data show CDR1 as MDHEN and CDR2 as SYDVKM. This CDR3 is CASSLYSSGSYEQYF. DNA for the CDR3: TGTGCCAGCAGTTTATATTCTAGCGGGAGTTACGAGCAGTACTTC.

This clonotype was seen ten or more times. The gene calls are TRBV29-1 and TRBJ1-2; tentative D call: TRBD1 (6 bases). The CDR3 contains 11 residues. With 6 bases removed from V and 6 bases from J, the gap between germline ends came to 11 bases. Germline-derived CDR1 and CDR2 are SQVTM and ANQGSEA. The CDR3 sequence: CSVGQKNGYTF. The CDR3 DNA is TGCAGCGTGGGACAAAAGAATGGCTACACCTTC.

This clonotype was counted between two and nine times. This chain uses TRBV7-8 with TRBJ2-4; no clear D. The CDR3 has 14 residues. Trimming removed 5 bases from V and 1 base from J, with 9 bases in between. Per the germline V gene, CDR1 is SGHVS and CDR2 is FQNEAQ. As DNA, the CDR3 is TGTGCCAGCAGCCAAGTATGGGCCAAAAACATTCAGTACTTC. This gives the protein CASSQVWAKNIQYF.

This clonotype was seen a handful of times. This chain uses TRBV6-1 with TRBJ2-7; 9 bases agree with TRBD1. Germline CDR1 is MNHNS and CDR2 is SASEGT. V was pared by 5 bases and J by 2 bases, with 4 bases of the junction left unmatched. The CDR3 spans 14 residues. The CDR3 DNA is TGTGCCAGCAGTCAACAGGGGGCCACCTACGAGCAGTACTTC. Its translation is CASSQQGATYEQYF.

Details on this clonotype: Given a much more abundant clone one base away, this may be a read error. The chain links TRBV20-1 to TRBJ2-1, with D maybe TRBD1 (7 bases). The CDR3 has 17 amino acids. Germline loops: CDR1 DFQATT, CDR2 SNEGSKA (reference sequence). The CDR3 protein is CCAREGGQDRSYNEQFF. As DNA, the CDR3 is TGCTGTGCTAGAGAGGGAGGACAGGACCGCTCCTACAATGAGCAGTTCTTC.

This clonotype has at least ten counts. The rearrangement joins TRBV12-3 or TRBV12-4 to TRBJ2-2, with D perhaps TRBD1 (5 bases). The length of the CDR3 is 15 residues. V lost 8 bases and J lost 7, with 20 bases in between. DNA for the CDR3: TGTGCCAGCGGTTGGCAGGGCTTCTCAGTCGGGGAGCTGTTTTTT. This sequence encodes CASGWQGFSVGELFF.

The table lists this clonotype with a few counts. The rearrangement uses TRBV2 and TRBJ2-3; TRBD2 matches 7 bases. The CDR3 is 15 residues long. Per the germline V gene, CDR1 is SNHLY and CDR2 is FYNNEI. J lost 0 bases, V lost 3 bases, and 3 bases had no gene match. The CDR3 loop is CASSEASGSTDTQYF. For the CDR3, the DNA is TGTGCCAGCAGTGAGGCTAGCGGTAGCACAGATACGCAGTATTTT.

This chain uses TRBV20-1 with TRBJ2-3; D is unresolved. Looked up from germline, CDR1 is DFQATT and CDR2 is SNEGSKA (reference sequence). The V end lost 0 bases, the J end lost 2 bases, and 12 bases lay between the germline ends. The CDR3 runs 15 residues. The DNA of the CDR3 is TGCAGTGCTAGAGATGGAGTACTTACCACAGATACGCAGTATTTT. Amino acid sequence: CSARDGVLTTDTQYF.

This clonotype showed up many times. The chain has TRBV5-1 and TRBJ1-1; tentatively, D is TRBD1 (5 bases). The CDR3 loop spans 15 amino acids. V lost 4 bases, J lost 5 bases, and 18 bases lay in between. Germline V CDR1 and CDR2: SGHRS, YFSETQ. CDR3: CASSPSGGERTEAFF. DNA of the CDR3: TGCGCCAGCAGCCCCTCTGGAGGGGAGAGGACTGAAGCTTTCTTT.

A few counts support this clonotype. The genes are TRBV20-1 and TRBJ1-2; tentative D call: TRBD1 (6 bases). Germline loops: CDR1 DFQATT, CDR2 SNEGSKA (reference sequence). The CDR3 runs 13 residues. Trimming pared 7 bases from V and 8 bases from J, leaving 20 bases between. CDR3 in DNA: TGCAGTGGAGGTGGGGGGCGCCCGGGGGGCTACACCTTC. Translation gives CSGGGGRPGGYTF.

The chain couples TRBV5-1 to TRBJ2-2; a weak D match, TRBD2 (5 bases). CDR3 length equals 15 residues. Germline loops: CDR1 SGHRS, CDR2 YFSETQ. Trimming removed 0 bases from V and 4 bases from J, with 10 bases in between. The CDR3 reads CASSLDGVSTGELFF. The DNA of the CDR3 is TGCGCCAGCAGCTTGGACGGGGTTAGCACCGGGGAGCTGTTTTTT.

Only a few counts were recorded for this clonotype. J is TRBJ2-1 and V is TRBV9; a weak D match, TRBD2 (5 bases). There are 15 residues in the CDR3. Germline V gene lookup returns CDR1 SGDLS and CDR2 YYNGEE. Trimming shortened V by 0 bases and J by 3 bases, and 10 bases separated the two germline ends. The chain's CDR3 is CASSVGGDVYNEQFF. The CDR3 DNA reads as TGTGCCAGCAGCGTAGGGGGAGACGTCTACAATGAGCAGTTCTTC.

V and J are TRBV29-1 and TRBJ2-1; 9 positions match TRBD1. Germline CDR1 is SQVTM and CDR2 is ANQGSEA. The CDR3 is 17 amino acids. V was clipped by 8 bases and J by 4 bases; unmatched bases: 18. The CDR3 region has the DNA TGCAGCTTCCCCAGGACAGGGGACTTCCTACTTTACAATGAGCAGTTCTTC. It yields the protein CSFPRTGDFLLYNEQFF.

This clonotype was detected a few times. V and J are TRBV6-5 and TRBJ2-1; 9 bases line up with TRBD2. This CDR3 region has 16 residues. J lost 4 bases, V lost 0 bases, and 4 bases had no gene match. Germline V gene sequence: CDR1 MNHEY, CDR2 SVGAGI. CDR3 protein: CASSYSSGGKYNEQFF. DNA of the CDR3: TGTGCCAGCAGTTACTCAAGCGGGGGGAAGTACAATGAGCAGTTCTTC.